A selection of T cell receptor beta chains follows, all from one sample in a study of Ad26.COV2.S vaccination and SARS-CoV-2 variants. Libraries were prepared by immunoSEQ multiplex PCR; TCRdb keeps only in-frame clonotypes and omits some of them. The data hold about 240,000 clones, with 88% observed a single time. Sequenced here: peripheral blood, sampled in a trial of Ad26.COV2.S vaccine versus placebo. These receptors were obtained from a person aged 18-60 years who received the Ad26.COV2.S COVID-19 vaccine or a placebo. The CDR3 runs from the conserved cysteine through the conserved F or W. The order of the fields is J gene, V gene, D gene, CDR3 length, clone size, CDR3 DNA, CDR3 protein. D genes are given only for firm matches. Clone size, where shown, is once, few, many, or a class for clones that have expanded.

>TRBJ2-7|TRBV9|-|15|once
TGTGCCAGCAGCGTAGAACCGGCCCAGAGGGTCGAGCAGTACTTC
CASSVEPAQRVEQYF
>TRBJ1-2|TRBV28|-|15|-
TGTGCCAGCAGTTTGGGGCCAGAAGCTCACTATGGCTACACCTTC
CASSLGPEAHYGYTF
>TRBJ2-5|TRBV12-1|-|14|-
TGTGCCAGCAGCGGAGGACAGGGGGCTAAGACCCAGTACTTC
CASSGGQGAKTQYF
>TRBJ1-2|TRBV19|-|16|once
TGTGCCAGTAGTATAGGGGGAGCCTTGAGGGATCAAGGCTACACCTTC
CASSIGGALRDQGYTF
>TRBJ2-3|TRBV4-3|-|17|-
TGCGCCAGCAGCCAAGATCTGTGGGGAAGGGACACAGATACGCAGTATTTT
CASSQDLWGRDTDTQYF
>TRBJ2-2|TRBV15|-|15|-
TGTGCCACCAGCAGGGAGGGGGCCGGGACCGGGGAGCTGTTTTTT
CATSREGAGTGELFF
>TRBJ2-3|TRBV7-2|TRBD2|19|-
TGTGCCAGCAGCGCCATGGGGATAGCGGGGGGAAGGGGGACAGATACGCAGTATTTT
CASSAMGIAGGRGTDTQYF
>TRBJ2-5|TRBV5-1|TRBD1|15|-
TGCGCCAGCAGCCGACGACAGGGGGCGGAAGAGACCCAGTACTTC
CASSRRQGAEETQYF
>TRBJ2-7|TRBV6-2/TRBV6-3|TRBD1|13|-
TGTGCCAGCAGCTGGACAGGGGCCTACGAGCAGTACTTC
CASSWTGAYEQYF
>TRBJ2-1|TRBV2|-|11|-
TGTGCCAGCAGAAGTTCGTATGAGCAGTTCTTC
CASRSSYEQFF
>TRBJ2-7|TRBV9|TRBD1|16|-
TGTGCCAGCAGCGTGGGGACAGGGGAATTCGGCTACGAGCAGTACTTC
CASSVGTGEFGYEQYF
>TRBJ2-5|TRBV5-1|-|13|-
TGCGCCAGCAGCTCCCCGGCAAGGGAGACCCAGTACTTC
CASSSPARETQYF
>TRBJ2-1|TRBV23-1|TRBD1|14|-
TGCGCCAGCAGCACCGATACAGGGGGTCATGAGCAGTTCTTC
CASSTDTGGHEQFF
>TRBJ1-3|TRBV3-1/TRBV3-2|-|16|-
TGTGCCAGCAGCCTCAGCCCGCGGGTGGAGGGAAACACCATATATTTT
CASSLSPRVEGNTIYF
>TRBJ2-7|TRBV7-8|-|15|-
TGTGCCAGCAGCTTATTGGGGGGTCCGACGTACGAGCAGTACTTC
CASSLLGGPTYEQYF
>TRBJ2-3|TRBV5-1|-|15|few
TGCGCCAGCAGCGGCGGGACTCCCCGCACAGATACGCAGTATTTT
CASSGGTPRTDTQYF
>TRBJ1-3|TRBV6-6|-|16|once
TGTGCCAGCAGTTACGGGCCACCGAGCTCTGGAAACACCATATATTTT
CASSYGPPSSGNTIYF
>TRBJ2-1|TRBV6-5|TRBD2|15|-
TGTGCCGGCCACCATGCGGCGGGAGGATACAATGAGCAGTTCTTC
CAGHHAAGGYNEQFF
>TRBJ1-5|TRBV4-1|TRBD1|16|few
TGCGCCAGCAGCCAAGAGGGACAGGGGGACGGTCAGCCCCAGCATTTT
CASSQEGQGDGQPQHF
>TRBJ1-5|TRBV10-1|-|23|-
TGCGCCACACCTGATTCTTGGGGGTGGCCTGGCTCCGAGTATTGTAATAGACGTCAGCCCCAGCATTTT
CATPDSWGWPGSEYCNRRQPQHF
>TRBJ1-1|TRBV7-2|TRBD1|13|-
TGTGCCAGCAGCTACAGGGGGGGCACTGAAGCTTTCTTT
CASSYRGGTEAFF
>TRBJ1-4|TRBV29-1|-|13|-
TGCAGCGTTGAATCCAGGGATGTTGAAAAACTGTTTTTT
CSVESRDVEKLFF
>TRBJ2-7|TRBV7-9|-|14|-
TGTGCCAGCTCCCCCGGCAGGGGTCTCTACGAGCAGTACTTC
CASSPGRGLYEQYF
>TRBJ2-3|TRBV21-1|-|17|-
TGTGCCAGCAGCAGCCTGCAGGACAGGGGAAGCACAGATACGCAGTATTTT
CASSSLQDRGSTDTQYF
>TRBJ1-2|TRBV30|-|13|-
TGTGCCCGCCACAGCTGGGGAACCTATGGCTACACCTTC
CARHSWGTYGYTF
>TRBJ2-3|TRBV18|-|15|-
TGTGCCAGCTCACCGGGGACATTGAGCACAGATACGCAGTATTTT
CASSPGTLSTDTQYF
>TRBJ2-7|TRBV20-1|TRBD2|13|-
TGCAGTGCTAGTTCCCTAGCGGGAGGGGAGCAGTACTTC
CSASSLAGGEQYF
>TRBJ2-1|TRBV7-2|TRBD2|17|-
TGTGCCAGCAGCTTAGCGGCTAGCGGGGGTACCTACAATGAGCAGTTCTTC
CASSLAASGGTYNEQFF
>TRBJ1-1|TRBV7-2|-|14|-
TGTGCCAGCAGCTCGCGAATAGGTTGGACTGAAGCTTTCTTT
CASSSRIGWTEAFF
>TRBJ1-4|TRBV10-3|TRBD1|16|-
TGTGCCATCAGTGAGTCGGGACAGCCAACTAATGAAAAACTGTTTTTT
CAISESGQPTNEKLFF
>TRBJ1-1|TRBV5-4|-|14|-
TGTGCCAGCAGCTTGGTGGCGGACAGCACTGAAGCTTTCTTT
CASSLVADSTEAFF
>TRBJ2-7|TRBV7-2|-|14|-
TGTGCCAGCAGCCCCCGGATACTAGCTCGAGAGCAGTACTTC
CASSPRILAREQYF
>TRBJ2-3|TRBV7-9|-|15|-
TGTGCCAGCACCAATAAAAGGGGGAGCACAGATACGCAGTATTTT
CASTNKRGSTDTQYF
>TRBJ1-5|TRBV6-6|-|12|few
TGTGCCAGCAGTTATTCCGATCAGCCCCAGCATTTT
CASSYSDQPQHF
>TRBJ1-5|TRBV28|TRBD1|19|-
TGTGCCAGCAGTTCCGACAGGGGTGCCCCTCAATATAGCAATCAGCCCCAGCATTTT
CASSSDRGAPQYSNQPQHF
>TRBJ1-2|TRBV24-1|TRBD1|13|-
TGTGCCACCAGTGATTTGAAGGGGGCTGGCTACACCTTC
CATSDLKGAGYTF
>TRBJ2-5|TRBV4-2|-|14|-
TGTGCCAGCAGCCAAGTTCCTGAGACGGAGACCCAGTACTTC
CASSQVPETETQYF
>TRBJ2-5|TRBV28|-|13|-
TGTGCCAGCAGTACGGAGTACCAAGAGACCCAGTACTTC
CASSTEYQETQYF
>TRBJ1-1|TRBV6-5|-|13|-
TGTGCCAGCAACAAGGGGGTGAACACTGAAGCTTTCTTT
CASNKGVNTEAFF
>TRBJ2-4|TRBV30|TRBD1|14|-
TGTGCCTGGAGTGTAAAGGGGGCGAAAAACATTCAGTACTTC
CAWSVKGAKNIQYF
>TRBJ1-6|TRBV4-3|-|17|-
TGCGCCAGCAGCCAAGTAGGGGTAAGGGGTTGGTATTCACCCCTCCACTTT
CASSQVGVRGWYSPLHF
>TRBJ1-6|TRBV20-1|-|13|-
TGCAGTGCTAGTCAGGGGCAAGGTTCACCCCTCCACTTT
CSASQGQGSPLHF
>TRBJ2-2|TRBV9|TRBD2|15|-
TGTGCCAGCAGCACCCCTAGCGGGAGGATCGGGGAGCTGTTTTTT
CASSTPSGRIGELFF
>TRBJ2-1|TRBV12-5|TRBD1|13|-
TGTGCTAGTGCGCAGGGGGCAAATTTTGAGCAGTTCTTC
CASAQGANFEQFF
>TRBJ1-1|TRBV6-4|-|11|-
TGTGCCAGCAGTCGACAGCTTGAAGCTTTCTTT
CASSRQLEAFF
>TRBJ2-2|TRBV5-1|TRBD1|15|-
TGCGCCAGCAGCTTGGCCAGGACAGGGTCCGGGGAGCTGTTTTTT
CASSLARTGSGELFF
>TRBJ2-7|TRBV4-1|-|13|few
TGCGCCAGCAGCGGCAGGGAATGGGGCGAGCAGTACTTC
CASSGREWGEQYF
>TRBJ1-1|TRBV30|-|13|-
TGTGCCTGGAGTCCTGGGCTGAACACTGAAGCTTTCTTT
CAWSPGLNTEAFF